Below, 28 T cell receptor beta chains from the same sample are listed, as sequenced in a study of T cell clonality in common variable immunodeficiency. The assay was immunoSEQ multiplex PCR, and TCRdb's table has in-frame clones only and misses some. The sample has 50,000 to 70,000 clones, none seen only once. Sequencing was carried out using peripheral blood mononuclear cells. These receptors were taken from a person aged 18 to 69 in good health.

In this sample, this clone turned up many times. The read comes to an end 3 residues before the CDR3 does, leaving the germline J gene to fill in the end. J is TRBJ1-2 and V is TRBV20-1; TRBD1 matches at 9 bases. Trimming at V came to 5 bases and at J to 7 bases, leaving 8 bases not matched to a gene. Germline-derived CDR1 and CDR2 are DFQATT and SNEGSKA (reference sequence). This CDR3 spans 13 amino acids. Incomplete CDR3 DNA: TGCAGTGCTGTGACAGGGGGAGGAGGTGGC. Amino acid sequence: CSAVTGGGGG. The whole CDR3 sequence is CSAVTGGGGGYTF.

Turning to this clone: The CDR3 extends 3 residues past the end of the read, so its final part is completed from the germline J gene. The J gene is TRBJ1-2, the V gene TRBV19; TRBD1 agrees at 10 bases. From germline, CDR1 is LNHDA and CDR2 SQIVND (reference sequence). The CDR3 spans 14 residues. CDR3: CASTGTGDLHIYTF. CDR3 bases read: TGTGCCAGTACCGGGACAGGGGATCTCCACATC.

This clone was seen repeatedly, ten times or more. Read coverage stops 3 residues before the CDR3 terminus; the germline J gene supplies the remainder. This rearrangement joins TRBV18 to TRBJ2-7; unclear D gene. This CDR3 spans 14 amino acids. Trimming removed 1 base at V and 4 bases at J, with 11 bases between. Germline-derived CDR1 and CDR2 are KGHSH and LQKENI. The CDR3 sequence: CASSPQARPYEQYF. CDR3 DNA, as far as it was read: TGTGCCAGCTCACCACAGGCTAGACCTTACGAG.

This clone was recorded at least ten times. The observed sequence ends 3 residues before the CDR3 terminus, with the missing tail filled in from the germline J gene. The chain links TRBV7-3 to TRBJ2-2; 8 nucleotides match TRBD1. This CDR3 region has 14 residues. CDR1 and CDR2 (germline): SGHTA, FQGTGA. V shed 3 bases and J 6 bases; nucleotides not matched to a gene: 3. The CDR3 loop reads CASSLGTGSGELFF. CDR3 DNA, as far as it was read: TGTGCCAGCAGCTTGGGGACAGGTTCCGGGGAG.

This clone was observed many times. The read is 3 residues too short to cover the CDR3 end, so that end is filled in from the germline J gene. The rearrangement links TRBV30 to TRBJ1-5; D is ambiguous. V gave up 0 bases and J gave up 1 base, with 4 bases separating them. Germline values: CDR1 GTSNPN, CDR2 SVGIG (reference sequence). This CDR3 has 13 amino acids. CDR3 DNA, as far as it was read: TGTGCCTGGAGTGTTCAGAGCAATCAGCCC. Translation gives CAWSVQSNQP. The CDR3, in full, reads CAWSVQSNQPQHF.

This clone was seen many times. The missing CDR3 end, 3 residues past where the read stops, is filled in from the germline J gene. This chain links TRBV20-1 with TRBJ2-3; 11 positions agree with TRBD2. V gave up 3 bases and J gave up 2 bases; unmatched junction bases: 7. CDR1 DFQATT and CDR2 SNEGSKA come from the germline V gene (reference sequence). The CDR3 totals 16 residues. The CDR3 loop reads CSASPRLAGNTDTQYF. CDR3 bases read: TGCAGTGCTAGCCCCCGACTAGCGGGGAACACAGATACG.

This clone was picked up many times. The read ends 3 residues shy of where the CDR3 ends; the end is completed using the germline J gene. Additional DNA sequences in this sample encode the identical CDR3. The chain recombines TRBV5-4 with TRBJ1-3, with 10 bases matching TRBD1. Germline V gene data show CDR1 as SGHNT and CDR2 as YYREEE (reference sequence). Germline trimming cut 2 bases from V and 7 bases from J; bases unmatched to any gene: 6. The CDR3 covers 15 residues. Partial CDR3 DNA: TGTGCCAGCAGCTTCCCCGGGACAGGGGACAACACC. This sequence encodes CASSFPGTGDNT. The CDR3, in full, reads CASSFPGTGDNTIYF. Looking up the rest from reference TRBV5-4 and TRBJ1-3 gives the full variable domain: ETGVTQSPTHLIKTRGQQVTLRCSSQSGHNTVSWYQQALGQGPQFIFQYYREEENGRGNFPPRFSGLQFPNYSSELNVNALELDDSALYLCASSFPGTGDNTIYFGEGSWLTVV.

This clone was observed many times. CDR3 sequence reads: CASSLLADTGELFF. Incomplete CDR3 DNA: TGTGCCAGCAGCTTACTAGCAGACACCGGGGAG. The rearrangement joins TRBV7-3 to TRBJ2-2; perhaps TRBD2 as D (5 bases). The read stops 3 residues short of the end of the CDR3; the missing end is completed from the germline J gene. The CDR3 contains 14 residues. Trimming pared 2 bases from V and 3 bases from J, leaving 7 bases between. Germline V gene data show CDR1 as SGHTA and CDR2 as FQGTGA.

This clone occurred a few times. The read falls 3 residues short of the CDR3 end, and the missing part is taken from the germline J gene. The chain has TRBV30 and TRBJ2-4; possible D gene TRBD1, 6 bases. Germline-derived CDR1 and CDR2 are GTSNPN and SVGIG (reference sequence). The CDR3 sequence is 11 residues long. CDR3 sequence: CADLQGNGQYF. The CDR3 bases that were read are TGTGCCGACCTACAGGGAAACGGT. The full variable domain, rest sourced from reference TRBV30 and TRBJ2-4, is SQTIHQWPATLVQPVGSPLSLECTVEGTSNPNLYWYRQAAGRGLQLLFYSVGIGQISSEVPQNLSASRPQDRQFILSSKKLLLSDSGFYLCADLQGNGQYFGAGTRLSVL.

In its sample, this clone was seen many times. Coverage ceases 3 residues before the CDR3 finishes, and the germline J gene fills in the end. The gene calls are TRBV20-1 and TRBJ2-2; 9 bases fit TRBD2. V lost 4 bases, J lost 6 bases, and 6 bases stayed unmatched. Germline CDR1 and CDR2: DFQATT and SNEGSKA (reference sequence). CDR3 length: 14 amino acids. CDR3 sequence: CSAIRGGAAGELFF. The covered CDR3 bases are TGCAGTGCTATACGCGGGGGGGCCGCCGGGGAG.

This clone was picked up many times. The read ends 3 residues before the CDR3 terminus; that terminus is restored from the germline J gene. V gene TRBV5-6 combines with J gene TRBJ1-4; TRBD1 is a possible D gene (5 bases). Looked up from germline, CDR1 is SGHDT and CDR2 is YYEEEE. The CDR3 has 14 residues. Trimming left V 0 bases short and J 8 bases short, with 11 bases between. The part of the CDR3 DNA that was read is TGTGCCAGCAGCTTGGTCTGGGGGGGAGAAAAA. Amino acids: CASSLVWGGEK. The full CDR3 reads CASSLVWGGEKLFF. Together with reference TRBV5-6 and TRBJ1-4, the CDR3 gives the full variable domain: DAGVTQSPTHLIKTRGQQVTLRCSPKSGHDTVSWYQQALGQGPQFIFQYYEEEERQRGNFPDRFSGHQFPNYSSELNVNALLLGDSALYLCASSLVWGGEKLFFGSGTQLSVL.

This clone was counted between two and nine times. Read sequence stops 3 residues before the CDR3 end, and the germline J gene provides the missing end. The rearrangement uses TRBV6-4 and TRBJ2-1, with D perhaps matching TRBD1 (5 bases). Germline assignment: CDR1 MRHNA and CDR2 SNTAGT. The V end lost 2 bases, the J end lost 0 bases, and 14 bases lay between the germline ends. This CDR3 has 17 residues. This CDR3 is CASSDGQGIHSYNEQFF. The sequenced CDR3 bases are TGTGCCAGCAGTGACGGGCAGGGAATTCACTCCTACAATGAG.

This clone was counted at least ten times. The read terminates 3 residues before the CDR3 end, so the remaining end is supplied by the germline J gene. This rearrangement joins TRBV18 to TRBJ2-1; 10 nucleotides agree with TRBD2. Germline assignment: CDR1 KGHSH and CDR2 LQKENI. The junction had 7 bases not matched to a gene; V was cut back by 4 bases and J by 4 bases. CDR3 length equals 16 residues. The CDR3 bases that were read are TGTGCCAGCTCACAACAACTAGCGGGAAAGTACAATGAG. Its protein product is CASSQQLAGKYNE. The entire CDR3 sequence reads CASSQQLAGKYNEQFF.

This clone was counted at least ten times. The missing CDR3 end, 3 residues past where the read stops, is filled in from the germline J gene. The chain employs TRBV19 and TRBJ2-1, with 10 bases that match TRBD1. This CDR3 is 14 amino acids long. CDR1 LNHDA and CDR2 SQIVND come from the germline V gene (reference sequence). Germline trimming cut 5 bases from V and 5 bases from J; bases unmatched to any gene: 3. Incomplete CDR3 DNA: TGTGCCAGTAGTTGGGGGACAGGGGACAATGAG. Amino acids: CASSWGTGDNE. The full CDR3 protein is CASSWGTGDNEQFF.

This clone was counted many times. The observed sequence ends 3 residues before the CDR3 terminus, with the missing tail filled in from the germline J gene. The chain links TRBV7-9 to TRBJ2-1; possibly TRBD1 for D (5 bases). Germline V gives CDR1 SEHNR, CDR2 FQNEAQ (reference sequence). The CDR3 is 15 amino acids. V shed 4 bases and J shed 3 bases, with 13 bases lying between them. The CDR3 DNA, read in part, is TGTGCCAGCAGCTCGACTGGGGCGAACTACAATGAG. This translates into CASSSTGANYNE. The whole CDR3 reads CASSSTGANYNEQFF.

The table lists this clone with many counts. The DNA ends 3 residues before the CDR3 does, and the rest of the CDR3 is filled in from the germline J gene. The rearrangement joins TRBV7-9 to TRBJ2-7, with D tentatively TRBD1 (6 bases). This CDR3 has 14 amino acids. The germline V and J ends were trimmed by 4 bases and 6 bases, with 16 bases remaining between them. Germline assignment: CDR1 SEHNR and CDR2 FQNEAQ (reference sequence). Incomplete CDR3 DNA: TGTGCCAGCAGCTCACCCCACAGGGTTGGCGAG. Protein sequence: CASSSPHRVGE. The entire CDR3 reads CASSSPHRVGEQYF.

This clone was seen repeatedly, ten times or more. The CDR3 end is not reached by the read, which stops 3 residues before it; the germline J gene fills it in. The V call is TRBV2, the J call TRBJ2-5, with D tentatively TRBD2 (5 bases). CDR3 length equals 13 residues. Per the germline V gene, CDR1 is SNHLY and CDR2 is FYNNEI. V dropped 2 bases and J dropped 5 bases, with 9 bases sitting between them. The CDR3 bases that were read are TGTGCCAGCAGTGAACAAGCGGTGGAGACC. Translation: CASSEQAVET. The CDR3 as a whole reads CASSEQAVETQYF.

This clone was observed at least ten times. The junction shows a germline mismatch at one end, possibly a read error. Coverage ceases 3 residues before the CDR3 finishes, and the germline J gene fills in the end. This sequence joins TRBV4-1 and TRBJ1-5; 10 nucleotides align to TRBD1. The CDR3 extends over 15 amino acids. In germline, CDR1 is MGHRA, CDR2 YSYEKL. The CDR3 DNA, read in part, is TGCGCCGGCAGCCAGGGGACAGGGGGCAATCAGCCC. This sequence encodes CAGSQGTGGNQP. The full CDR3 sequence reads CAGSQGTGGNQPQHF.

This clone was picked up many times. Read sequence stops 3 residues before the CDR3 end, and the germline J gene provides the missing end. This sequence joins TRBV10-3 and TRBJ2-3; 7 bases are a match to TRBD1. The germline V gene encodes CDR1 ENHRY and CDR2 SYGVKD. This CDR3 contains 15 residues. The CDR3 spells CAIRSGTAPRETQYF. The part of the CDR3 DNA that was read is TGTGCCATCAGGAGTGGGACAGCACCCAGGGAGACG.

This clone was picked up many times. The DNA ends 3 residues before the CDR3 does, and the rest of the CDR3 is filled in from the germline J gene. J is TRBJ1-1 and V is TRBV20-1; D is possibly TRBD1 (5 bases). The germline V gene has CDR1 DFQATT and CDR2 SNEGSKA (reference sequence). This CDR3 is 14 amino acids long. The covered CDR3 bases are TGCACCGCTCCCAAAGGACATCTGAACACTGAA. Its translation: CTAPKGHLNTE. The whole CDR3 protein reads CTAPKGHLNTEAFF.

This clone was detected many times. The CDR3 extends 3 residues past the end of the read, so its final part is completed from the germline J gene. The chain recombines TRBV7-2 with TRBJ2-1; D ambiguous. Germline-derived CDR1 and CDR2 are SGHTA and FQGNSA. V lost 4 bases to trimming and J lost 2 bases, with 6 bases between them. This CDR3 region has 13 residues. CDR3 DNA (partial): TGTGCCAGCAGCTCGGTAGCCTACAATGAG. This codes for CASSSVAYNE. The entire CDR3 reads CASSSVAYNEQFF.

At least ten counts were recorded for this clone. Read coverage stops 3 residues before the CDR3 terminus; the germline J gene supplies the remainder. The genes are TRBV5-1 and TRBJ2-3; D remains ambiguous. The CDR3 loop spans 14 amino acids. Germline V lookup: CDR1 SGHRS, CDR2 YFSETQ. Trimming took off 1 base at V and 0 bases at J, with 6 bases between the two ends. The CDR3 loop reads CASSLFSSTDTQYF. Partial CDR3 DNA: TGCGCCAGCAGCTTGTTCTCTAGCACAGATACG.

This clone was found many times. The part of the CDR3 DNA that was read is TGTGCCAGCTCACCACCGGGGACACCGGCCTATGGC. Translation: CASSPPGTPAYG. The entire CDR3 protein reads CASSPPGTPAYGYTF. The chain couples TRBV18 to TRBJ1-2; maybe TRBD1 (6 bases). The CDR3 end falls 3 residues outside the read, so it is completed with the germline J gene. Germline V gives CDR1 KGHSH, CDR2 LQKENI. The CDR3 extends over 15 amino acids. V lost 0 bases to trimming and J lost 4 bases, with 12 bases between them.

This clone ranks as medium-sized. The read finishes 3 residues shy of the CDR3 end, and the germline J gene is used to complete it. This rearrangement joins TRBV6-1 to TRBJ1-6; 7 bases map to TRBD1. The CDR3 runs 15 residues. Germline V gives CDR1 MNHNS, CDR2 SASEGT. The J segment lost 7 bases and the V segment lost 1 base, leaving 4 bases of the junction unmatched. This CDR3 is CASSEETGKNSPLHF. The part of the CDR3 DNA that was read is TGTGCCAGCAGTGAAGAGACAGGGAAAAATTCACCC.

At least ten counts were recorded for this clone. Read data end 3 residues before the CDR3 end; the end is taken from the germline J gene. The chain carries TRBV12-3 or TRBV12-4 and TRBJ2-5; tentative D call: TRBD2 (5 bases). The germline V and J ends were trimmed by 3 bases and 2 bases, with 10 bases remaining between them. The CDR3 covers 14 residues. The covered CDR3 bases are TGTGCCAGCAGTTTCGGGGAAGGACAAGAGACC. The encoded protein is CASSFGEGQET. The full CDR3 protein reads CASSFGEGQETQYF.

This clone was counted ten times or more. The sequenced part of the CDR3 DNA is TGTGCCAGCAGTGAGGAAGGCGGATACCAAGAGACC. It encodes CASSEEGGYQET. The entire CDR3 protein reads CASSEEGGYQETQYF. The chain recombines TRBV2 with TRBJ2-5; D uncertain. The CDR3 end falls 3 residues outside the read, so it is completed with the germline J gene. Germline assignment: CDR1 SNHLY and CDR2 FYNNEI. The length of the CDR3 is 15 residues. V shed 3 bases and J shed 0 bases, with 11 bases lying between them.

This clone has at least ten counts. Read data end 3 residues before the CDR3 end; the end is taken from the germline J gene. V is TRBV20-1 and J is TRBJ2-2, with D possibly TRBD2 on 6 matching bases. The CDR3 contains 15 residues. V lost 6 bases and J 2 bases, leaving 16 bases between the germline ends. Germline CDR1 reads DFQATT; CDR2 reads SNEGSKA (reference sequence). CDR3 bases read: TGCAGTGCCTCGCCCCGGGGGAGTAACACCGGGGAG. Its translation is CSASPRGSNTGE. The complete CDR3 protein is CSASPRGSNTGELFF.

This clone has a count of ten or more. The sequenced fragment ends 3 residues before the CDR3 boundary, so the rest is inferred from the germline J gene. J is TRBJ1-1 and V is TRBV11-2; D gene ambiguous. In germline, CDR1 is SGHAT, CDR2 FQNNGV. The V and J ends lost 1 base and 3 bases respectively, with 9 bases between them. The CDR3 loop spans 14 amino acids. The DNA read from the CDR3 is TGTGCCAGCAGCTTAGCCCAGCGGGACACTGAA. It codes for CASSLAQRDTE. The complete CDR3 protein is CASSLAQRDTEAFF.